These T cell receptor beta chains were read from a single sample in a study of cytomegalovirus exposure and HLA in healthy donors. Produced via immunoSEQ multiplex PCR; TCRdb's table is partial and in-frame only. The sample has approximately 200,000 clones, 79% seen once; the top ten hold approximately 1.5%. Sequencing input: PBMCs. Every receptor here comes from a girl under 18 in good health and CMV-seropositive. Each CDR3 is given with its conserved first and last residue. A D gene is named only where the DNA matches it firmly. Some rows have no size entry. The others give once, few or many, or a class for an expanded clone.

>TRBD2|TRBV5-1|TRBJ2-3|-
TGCGCCAGCAGCTTCCGCGGCGGGGGGTCCCCATCTAGCACAGATACGCAGTATTTT
CASSFRGGGSPSSTDTQYF
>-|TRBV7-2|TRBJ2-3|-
TGTGCCAGCAGCCCTGCCACACCAGATACGCAGTATTTT
CASSPATPDTQYF
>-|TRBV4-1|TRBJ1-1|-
TGCGCCAGCAGCCGGTCGGGGTCGAACACTGAAGCTTTCTTT
CASSRSGSNTEAFF
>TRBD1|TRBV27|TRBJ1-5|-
TGTGCCAGCAGTTCAAACAGGGGGCGGAATCAGCCCCAGCATTTT
CASSSNRGRNQPQHF
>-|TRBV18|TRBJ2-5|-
TGTGCCAGCTCACCCACAGGGGAGACCCAGTACTTC
CASSPTGETQYF
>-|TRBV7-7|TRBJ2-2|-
TGTGCCAGCAGCTGGGTCGAGGGATCCACCGGGGAGCTGTTTTTT
CASSWVEGSTGELFF
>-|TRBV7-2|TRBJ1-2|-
TGTGCCAGCAGCCTAGACAGCTTCTATGGCTACACCTTC
CASSLDSFYGYTF
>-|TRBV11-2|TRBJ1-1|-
TGTGCCAGCAGCTTAGTAGGGGCGGGGGCCACTGAAGCTTTCTTT
CASSLVGAGATEAFF
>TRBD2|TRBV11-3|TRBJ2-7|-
TGTGCCAGCAGCCGCCCCGGGACTAGCGGGGGGGCAAGCGAGCAGTACTTC
CASSRPGTSGGASEQYF
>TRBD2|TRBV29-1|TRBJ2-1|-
TGCAGCGTTAGGGGGACTAGCGAGTACAATGAGCAGTTCTTC
CSVRGTSEYNEQFF
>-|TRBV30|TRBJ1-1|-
TGTGCCTGGAGTGTACTCCAGGGAGGCACTGAAGCTTTCTTT
CAWSVLQGGTEAFF
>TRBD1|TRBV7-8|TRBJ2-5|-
TGTGCCAGCAGCCAAAACCGGGACAGCCAAGAGACCCAGTACTTC
CASSQNRDSQETQYF
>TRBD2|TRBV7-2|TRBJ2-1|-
TGTGCCAGCAGCTTAGTACTAGCGGGGGTTTCCTACAATGAGCAGTTCTTC
CASSLVLAGVSYNEQFF
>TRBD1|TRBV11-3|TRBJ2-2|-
TGTGCCAGCAGCCCGAGGGACAGCAACACCGGGGAGCTGTTTTTT
CASSPRDSNTGELFF
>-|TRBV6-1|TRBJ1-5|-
TGTGCCAGCAGCAAACCAGGGGCGAATCAGCCCCAGCATTTT
CASSKPGANQPQHF
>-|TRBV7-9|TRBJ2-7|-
TGTGCCAGCAGCCCCTCCGGGGGATGGTTTGACGAGCAGTACTTC
CASSPSGGWFDEQYF
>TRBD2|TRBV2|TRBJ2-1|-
TGTGCCAGCATAGTGAGCGGGGGCGTTAATGAGCAGTTCTTC
CASIVSGGVNEQFF
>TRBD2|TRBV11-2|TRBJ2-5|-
TGTGCCAGCAGCTTAGGTAGCGGGGGTTGGCAGACCCAGTACTTC
CASSLGSGGWQTQYF
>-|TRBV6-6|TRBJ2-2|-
TGTGCCAGCAGCAGAACCGGGGAGCTGTTTTTT
CASSRTGELFF
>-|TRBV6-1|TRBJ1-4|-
TGTGCCAGCAACCGAAACAGCGGATTGAATGAAAAACTGTTTTTT
CASNRNSGLNEKLFF
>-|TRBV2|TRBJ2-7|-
TGTGCCAGTAACCTGGGGGCAGGGTGGCTCCTAGGCGAGCAGTACTTC
CASNLGAGWLLGEQYF
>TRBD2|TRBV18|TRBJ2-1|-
TGTGCCAGCTCCCCGACTAGCGGGGGCTACAATGAGCAGTTCTTC
CASSPTSGGYNEQFF
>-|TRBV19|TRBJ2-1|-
TGTGCCAGTAGTATCGGACAGCCCAATGAGCAGTTCTTC
CASSIGQPNEQFF
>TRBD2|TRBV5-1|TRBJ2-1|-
TGCGCCAGCAGGGATGATAGCGGGGGGTGGTACAATGAGCAGTTCTTC
CASRDDSGGWYNEQFF
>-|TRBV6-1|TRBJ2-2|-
TGTGCCAGCAGTATCGGGTCTGGGACCGGGGAGCTGTTTTTT
CASSIGSGTGELFF
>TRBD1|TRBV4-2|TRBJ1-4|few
TGTGCCAGCAGCGTTCCGGGACAGGGGTACGAAAAACTGTTTTTT
CASSVPGQGYEKLFF
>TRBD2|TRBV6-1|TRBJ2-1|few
TGTGCCAGCAGTGAAAGTGCGGAGGGGAGGGATGAGCAGTTCTTC
CASSESAEGRDEQFF
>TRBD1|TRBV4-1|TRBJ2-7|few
TGCGCCAGCAGCCATGACCGGACAGGCTCCTACGAGCAGTACTTC
CASSHDRTGSYEQYF
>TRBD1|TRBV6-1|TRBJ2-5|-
TGTGCCAGCAGTGTCTTTCCCGGGACAGGGTTTCAAGAGACCCAGTACTTC
CASSVFPGTGFQETQYF
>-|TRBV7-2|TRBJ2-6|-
TGTGCCAGCAGCGCAGGCGGGACTGGGGCCAACGTCCTGACTTTC
CASSAGGTGANVLTF
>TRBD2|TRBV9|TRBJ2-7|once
TGTGCCAGCAGCGTTGGGGTAGCGGGGGGTGATGAGCAGTACTTC
CASSVGVAGGDEQYF
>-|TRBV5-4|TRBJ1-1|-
TGTGCCAGCAGCTTGGTCGACAGCTACACTGAAGCTTTCTTT
CASSLVDSYTEAFF
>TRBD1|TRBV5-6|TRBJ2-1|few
TGTGCCAGCAGCTCATGGACAGGCTACAATGAGCAGTTCTTC
CASSSWTGYNEQFF
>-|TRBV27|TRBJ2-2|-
TGTGCCAGCAGTCCGATAGGGGGGAACACCGGGGAGCTGTTTTTT
CASSPIGGNTGELFF
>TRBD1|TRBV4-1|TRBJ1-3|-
TGCGCCAGCAGCCAAGCAAGGGGGCTACTTGGAAACACCATATATTTT
CASSQARGLLGNTIYF
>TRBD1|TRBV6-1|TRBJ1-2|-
TGTGCCAGCAGTGCGCAGGGACAGGGTGACCACTATGGCTACACCTTC
CASSAQGQGDHYGYTF
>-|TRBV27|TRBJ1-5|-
TGTGCCAGCAGTTTTGGGGGGAATCAGCCCCAGCATTTT
CASSFGGNQPQHF
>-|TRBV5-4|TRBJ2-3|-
TGTGCCAGCAGCGCGACTACCTCGCAAATCACAGATACGCAGTATTTT
CASSATTSQITDTQYF
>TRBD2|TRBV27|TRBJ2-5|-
TGTGCCAGCAGGAGGCCCGGGGGGGCCCCGGAGACCCAGTACTTC
CASRRPGGAPETQYF
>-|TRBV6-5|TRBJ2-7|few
TGTGCCAGCACCAGAAAGGCTAGCTCTCAGTACGAGCAGTACTTC
CASTRKASSQYEQYF
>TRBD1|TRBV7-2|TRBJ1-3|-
TGTGCCAGCACCCTAAAGCCGGGACAGGGAGTAAACACCATATATTTT
CASTLKPGQGVNTIYF
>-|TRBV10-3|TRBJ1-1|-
TGTGCCATCAGCGACCAAAGGGGCACTGAAGCTTTCTTT
CAISDQRGTEAFF